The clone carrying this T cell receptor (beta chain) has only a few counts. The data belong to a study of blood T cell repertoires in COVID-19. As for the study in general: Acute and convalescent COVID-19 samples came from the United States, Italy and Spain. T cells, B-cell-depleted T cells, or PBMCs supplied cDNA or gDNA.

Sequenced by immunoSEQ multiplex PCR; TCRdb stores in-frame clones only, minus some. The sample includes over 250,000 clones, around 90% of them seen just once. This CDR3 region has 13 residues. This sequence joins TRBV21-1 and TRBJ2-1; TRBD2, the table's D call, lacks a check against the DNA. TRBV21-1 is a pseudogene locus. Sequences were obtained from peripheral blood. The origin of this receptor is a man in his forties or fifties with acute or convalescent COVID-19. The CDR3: CASSLAGGAKQFF. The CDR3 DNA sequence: TGTGCCAGCAGTCTAGCGGGGGGGGCGAAGCAGTTCTTC.